Sequencing of this TCR beta chain was carried out in a study of T cell responses to AZD1222 COVID-19 vaccine. Study-wide results and limits: A mostly white British donor set with more females was recruited, and clonal diversity was possibly underestimated. A reported finding is that nearly half of spike-specific TCRs target unmutated variant regions.

With regard to this clone: Its antigen is undetermined.

Second-dose timings of about 4 or about 12 weeks were pooled. CDR3 size: 16 residues. The germline V and J ends were trimmed by 3 bases and 0 bases, with 13 bases remaining between them. Germline CDR1 SGHRS, CDR2 YFSETQ. The protocol was immunoSEQ multiplex PCR, while the TCRdb copy is restricted to in-frame clones and leaves out a portion. The sample includes 200,000 or so clones, under 95% of them seen just once. V is TRBV5-1 and J is TRBJ1-3, with D possibly being TRBD1 (6 bases). The sequence was obtained from an adult who received the AZD1222 COVID-19 vaccine. This specimen was peripheral blood, taken 28 days after the second AZD1222 dose. The CDR3 bases are TGCGCCAGCAGCTCGGGACATCTGAGCTCTGGAAACACCATATATTTT. Encoded protein: CASSSGHLSSGNTIYF.